The clone carrying this TCR beta chain was detected only a few times. The antigen remains undetermined. Germline loops: CDR1 SEHNR, CDR2 FQNEAQ (reference sequence). The V gene end was trimmed by 5 bases and the J gene end by 8 bases; junction bases not matched to a gene: 8. The CDR3 loop spans 13 amino acids. The sample is drawn from a study of T cells after yellow fever vaccination. Study conclusions and caveats: Reappearance after the booster was observed for most primary-vaccination clones (about 96% CD4, about 85% CD8). A small share of clonotypes appeared in both CD4 and CD8 compartments.

Each CDR3 protein is one row after TCRdb ran MiXCR on the 5' RACE reads. The data hold around 120,000 distinct CDR3 sequences, with 13% to 15% observed a single time. The chain recombines TRBV7-9 with TRBJ1-2; 7 bases are shared with TRBD1. The material was CD8+ T cells sorted from PBMCs, obtained 5 days after the yellow fever booster vaccination. The clonotype originates from a man younger than 35 who received the YFV17D yellow fever vaccine. CDR3 loop: CASSIGTERGYTF. For the CDR3, the DNA is TGTGCCAGCAGCATAGGGACAGAGAGAGGCTACACCTTC.